The 23 T cell receptor beta chains below come from one sample, sequenced in a study of early T cells in non-severe SARS-CoV-2 infection. TCRdb re-derived calls from the 5' RACE reads in MiXCR, one entry per CDR3 protein. The sample holds about 53,000 distinct CDR3 sequences, 10% to 15% seen once. Source: whole blood, taken at baseline. These receptors were taken from an adult who was a healthcare worker with PCR-confirmed SARS-CoV-2 infection or an uninfected control (not recorded which).

There are a few counts of this clonotype. The gene calls are TRBV20-1 and TRBJ1-6; weak D call: TRBD1 (6 bases). CDR3 length: 17 residues. Germline assignment: CDR1 DFQATT and CDR2 SNEGSKA (reference sequence). Trimming removed 0 bases from V and 15 bases from J, with 27 bases in between. CDR3 DNA: TGCAGTGCTAGAGATGCTTGGCAGGGTGTGATCCGGGGACACCTCCACTTT. Translation: CSARDAWQGVIRGHLHF.

The chain couples TRBV20-1 to TRBJ2-4, with D possibly being TRBD1 (6 bases). This CDR3 comprises 15 residues. Deletions cut 6 bases from V and 0 bases from J, with 15 bases between. Germline V gives CDR1 DFQATT, CDR2 SNEGSKA (reference sequence). DNA for the CDR3: TGCAGTGCGCCTTCGCAGGGGATAGCCAAAAACATTCAGTACTTC. It codes for CSAPSQGIAKNIQYF.

This clonotype was seen a handful of times. The chain links TRBV12-3 or TRBV12-4 to TRBJ1-5; TRBD1 might be the D (5 bases). This CDR3 spans 13 amino acids. The V gene lost 5 bases and the J gene lost 6 bases, with 11 bases spanning the gap. CDR3 sequence (DNA): TGTGCCAGCAGTGCACAGGCGGGTCAGCCCCAGCATTTT. This sequence encodes CASSAQAGQPQHF.

This clonotype has more than one count but fewer than ten. The chain couples TRBV4-3 to TRBJ2-5; 11 nucleotides match TRBD2. CDR3 length equals 16 residues. J lost 4 bases, V lost 4 bases, and 8 bases had no gene match. Germline V gene data show CDR1 as LGHNA and CDR2 as YSLEER. CDR3 amino acids: CASSLSSGRIPETQYF. CDR3 coding DNA: TGCGCCAGCAGCCTATCTAGCGGGAGGATCCCAGAGACCCAGTACTTC.

This clonotype was counted between two and nine times. The chain has TRBV4-3 and TRBJ1-5, with 9 bases that match TRBD1. The CDR3 runs 15 residues. Germline V gene sequence: CDR1 LGHNA, CDR2 YSLEER. Trimming at V came to 4 bases and at J to 3 bases, leaving 4 bases not matched to a gene. Written as DNA, the CDR3 is TGCGCCAGCAGCCGGTACAGGGGGCCCAATCAGCCCCAGCATTTT. Protein product: CASSRYRGPNQPQHF.

Only a few counts were recorded for this clonotype. CDR3 region: CSFSDRAGGNQPQHF. CDR3 DNA sequence: TGCAGCTTCTCTGACAGGGCGGGCGGCAATCAGCCCCAGCATTTT. The chain joins TRBV20-1 to TRBJ1-5; 7 bases fit TRBD1. The CDR3 contains 15 residues. Germline loops: CDR1 DFQATT, CDR2 SNEGSKA (reference sequence).

To note about this clonotype: The junction differs from germline at one of its ends, possibly a read error. The chain uses TRBV18 and TRBJ1-5; TRBD1 matches at 8 bases. CDR3 length equals 14 residues. Germline CDR1 is KGHSH and CDR2 is LQKENI. The CDR3 region is CASSPTGANQPQHF. The CDR3 nucleotides are TGTGCCAGCTCACCGACAGGGGCAAATCAGCCCCAGCATTTC.

V gene TRBV7-9 combines with J gene TRBJ2-1; no definite D call. V was cut by 3 bases and J by 6 bases, with 12 bases left in between. This CDR3 spans 14 amino acids. CDR1 and CDR2 (germline): SEHNR, FQNEAQ (reference sequence). CDR3 bases: TGTGCCAGCAGCTTGTCCTTCTTGACCAATGAGCAGTTCTTC. Translated, it gives CASSLSFLTNEQFF.

The CDR3 bases are TGTGCCAGCAGTTACACAGGGGGCTCCTACAATGAGCAGTTCTTC. As protein: CASSYTGGSYNEQFF. The V call is TRBV6-2 or TRBV6-3, the J call TRBJ2-1; 8 positions match TRBD1. CDR1 MNHEY and CDR2 SVGEGT come from the germline V gene. The CDR3 is 15 residues long. Trimming took 2 bases from V and 0 from J; bases not matched to a gene: 0.

The chain recombines TRBV6-2 or TRBV6-3 with TRBJ2-1, with 11 nucleotides matching TRBD2. CDR1 is MNHEY, CDR2 SVGEGT, per germline. The CDR3 sequence is 16 residues long. The V and J ends lost 5 bases and 4 bases, in that order; junction bases with no gene match: 7. The CDR3 region is CASSHLGTSGYNEQFF. The CDR3 DNA reads TGTGCCAGCAGTCACCTCGGGACTAGCGGATACAATGAGCAGTTCTTC.

V usage is TRBV7-9 and J usage is TRBJ2-3; tentatively, D is TRBD2 (5 bases). Germline V lookup: CDR1 SEHNR, CDR2 FQNEAQ (reference sequence). CDR3 length equals 15 residues. Trimming removed 2 bases at V and 2 bases at J, with 11 bases between. As DNA, the CDR3 is TGTGCCAGCAGCTTATTCGGGGAATACACAGATACGCAGTATTTT. Translated, it gives CASSLFGEYTDTQYF.

This clonotype has a handful of counts. This sequence joins TRBV7-8 and TRBJ2-2; 10 nucleotides align to TRBD1. The germline V gene has CDR1 SGHVS and CDR2 FQNEAQ. The CDR3 is 19 amino acids. The V gene end was trimmed by 5 bases and the J gene end by 0 bases; junction bases not matched to a gene: 12. CDR3: CASSPYSGTGVTNTGELFF. CDR3 sequence (DNA): TGTGCCAGCAGCCCATACAGCGGGACAGGGGTAACGAACACCGGGGAGCTGTTTTTT.

The chain has TRBV20-1 and TRBJ2-5; the D is unclear. V lost 6 bases and J 1 base, leaving 6 bases between the germline ends. Germline-derived CDR1 and CDR2 are DFQATT and SNEGSKA (reference sequence). The CDR3 has 11 residues. In DNA, the CDR3 is TGCAGTGCCGATATCCAAGAGACCCAGTACTTC. Residues: CSADIQETQYF.

This chain joins TRBV2 and TRBJ2-7; 7 nucleotides align to TRBD1. The CDR3 covers 14 residues. With V trimmed by 4 bases and J by 2 bases, 5 bases remained unmatched. In germline, CDR1 is SNHLY, CDR2 FYNNEI. The CDR3 sequence: CASSGGTVAYEQYF. The CDR3 bases are TGTGCCAGCAGTGGGGGGACAGTAGCCTACGAGCAGTACTTC.

The chain links TRBV13 to TRBJ1-6; D might be TRBD1 (6 bases). The CDR3 length is 15 residues. Germline CDR1 is PRHDT and CDR2 is FYEKMQ (reference sequence). With 6 bases removed from V and 5 bases from J, the gap between germline ends came to 14 bases. CDR3 amino acids: CASSLQGSNNSPLHF. CDR3 sequence (DNA): TGTGCCAGCAGTCTTCAGGGGTCTAATAATTCACCCCTCCACTTT.

V gene TRBV5-5 combines with J gene TRBJ1-1, with 7 bases that match TRBD1. The germline CDR1 and CDR2 sequences are SGHKS and YYEKEE (reference sequence). CDR3 length equals 13 residues. V lost 4 bases, J lost 8 bases, and 8 bases stayed unmatched. The CDR3 DNA follows: TGTGCCAGCAGCCGGGACAGCCCGTTGGAAGCTTTCTTT. Translation: CASSRDSPLEAFF.

This chain links TRBV15 with TRBJ2-7; 8 bases agree with TRBD2. The CDR3 spans 16 residues. The germline gives CDR1 LNHNV, CDR2 YYDKDF (reference sequence). The ends lost 0 bases at V and 5 bases at J; junction bases unmatched: 9. CDR3 residues: CATSRDLTSAIDEQYF. CDR3 nucleotides: TGTGCCACCAGCAGAGATCTGACTAGCGCCATAGACGAGCAGTACTTC.

This clonotype showed up many times. CDR3 nucleotide sequence: TGTGCCAGTAGTACCGACAGGGGGGCCTATGGCTACACCTTC. Residues: CASSTDRGAYGYTF. This chain connects TRBV19 to TRBJ1-2, with 9 nucleotides matching TRBD1. CDR3 length: 14 residues. Germline CDR1 is LNHDA and CDR2 is SQIVND (reference sequence). V was pared by 4 bases and J by 4 bases, with 4 bases of the junction left unmatched. The entire variable domain, with the rest obtained from reference TRBV19 and TRBJ1-2, is as follows: DGGITQSPKYLFRKEGQNVTLSCEQNLNHDAMYWYRQDPGQGLRLIYYSQIVNDFQKGDIAEGYSVSREKKESFPLTVTSAQKNPTAFYLCASSTDRGAYGYTFGSGTRLTVV.

This clonotype came up many times. The chain uses TRBV6-5 and TRBJ1-1; the match to TRBD1 covers 9 bases. Trimming cost V 1 base and J 4 bases; bases outside gene matches: 7. Germline CDR1 MNHEY, CDR2 SVGAGI. The CDR3 consists of 16 residues. The CDR3 DNA reads TGTGCCAGCAGTTACTATGTGACAGGGGGTTTCACTGAAGCTTTCTTT. Residues: CASSYYVTGGFTEAFF.

The chain has TRBV6-2 or TRBV6-3 and TRBJ2-1; D not certain. The CDR3 covers 12 residues. Germline CDR1 is MNHEY and CDR2 is SVGEGT. The V gene lost 5 bases and the J gene lost 7 bases, with 9 bases spanning the gap. The CDR3 DNA reads TGTGCCAGCAGTGAGTCCCAGAATGAGCAGTTCTTC. It encodes CASSESQNEQFF.

The CDR3 region has the DNA TGTGCCAGTAGTATGCCCGGGAACTCCTACGAGCAGTACTTC. Translated, it gives CASSMPGNSYEQYF. V is TRBV19 and J is TRBJ2-7, with D tentatively TRBD2 (5 bases). Trimming shortened V by 3 bases and J by 0 bases, and 9 bases separated the two germline ends. Germline CDR1 LNHDA, CDR2 SQIVND (reference sequence). The CDR3 is made up of 14 amino acids.

This clonotype was seen a handful of times. V and J are TRBV28 and TRBJ2-2, with D perhaps TRBD1 (6 bases). This CDR3 comprises 13 residues. Germline CDR1 reads MDHEN; CDR2 reads SYDVKM. Trimming shortened V by 4 bases and J by 4 bases, and 7 bases separated the two germline ends. In nucleotides, the CDR3 is TGTGCCAGCAGTTCACAGGGCACCGGGGAGCTGTTTTTT. Residues: CASSSQGTGELFF.

This sequence joins TRBV6-2 or TRBV6-3 and TRBJ2-3; TRBD1 matches at 7 bases. With 7 bases clipped from V and 2 bases from J, the junction kept 3 bases outside the gene matches. The germline gives CDR1 MNHEY, CDR2 SVGEGT. The CDR3 length is 13 residues. CDR3: CASMGQSTDTQYF. CDR3 nucleotide sequence: TGTGCCAGCATGGGACAGTCCACAGATACGCAGTATTTT.